The rows below give T cell receptor beta chains drawn from one sample of a study of glioma-infiltrating T cells after dendritic cell vaccination. Assay: immunoSEQ multiplex PCR; the TCRdb copy retains only in-frame clones and omits some. This sample carries about 91,000 clones, approximately 80% of them seen once, and the ten largest clones take roughly 2.1%. The sequenced sample was blood, obtained after dendritic cell vaccination. These receptors were collected from a human donor with glioblastoma. The CDR3 runs from the conserved cysteine through the conserved F or W. Fields, in order: J gene, clone size, V gene, D gene, CDR3 protein, CDR3 DNA. D genes are given only for firm matches. Expanded clones are given a class, and other clones once, few, many or no size at all.

TRBJ2-2	.	TRBV19	TRBD2	CASSTLRGGGIEFTGELFF	TGTGCCAGTAGTACGTTACGGGGGGGCGGAATCGAATTCACCGGGGAGCTGTTTTTT
TRBJ1-1	.	TRBV19	.	CASSKSQGGLNTEAFF	TGTGCCAGTAGCAAGTCACAGGGTGGACTGAACACTGAAGCTTTCTTT
TRBJ1-3	.	TRBV5-1	TRBD1	CASSWTGTGETGNTIYF	TGCGCCAGCAGCTGGACCGGTACAGGGGAAACTGGAAACACCATATATTTT
TRBJ2-3	.	TRBV4-2	.	CASSQLLAGSGDTQYF	TGTGCCAGCAGCCAGTTGCTGGCGGGATCCGGCGATACGCAGTATTTT
TRBJ2-1	.	TRBV9	TRBD2	CASSARGTSGRTYNEQFF	TGTGCCAGCAGCGCCCGAGGGACTAGCGGGAGAACCTACAATGAGCAGTTCTTC
TRBJ2-4	few	TRBV2	TRBD2	CASSRGLAGKNIQYF	TGTGCCAGCAGCCGTGGACTAGCGGGAAAAAACATTCAGTACTTC
TRBJ1-5	few	TRBV30	.	CAWSDRGNQPQHF	TGTGCCTGGAGTGACAGGGGCAATCAGCCCCAGCATTTT
TRBJ2-7	few	TRBV7-2	TRBD2	CASSQSWAGAYEQYF	TGTGCCAGCAGCCAATCCTGGGCGGGAGCCTACGAGCAGTACTTC
TRBJ2-2	.	TRBV9	.	CASSPSTGPTGELFF	TGTGCCAGCAGCCCTTCGACAGGTCCCACCGGGGAGCTGTTTTTT
TRBJ1-5	.	TRBV27	.	CASSSTGLFIQPQHF	TGTGCCAGCAGTTCCACAGGGCTTTTTATCCAGCCCCAGCATTTT
TRBJ1-4	.	TRBV2	TRBD1	CASTGQVGEKLFF	TGTGCCAGCACGGGACAGGTCGGAGAAAAACTGTTTTTT
TRBJ2-2	.	TRBV5-4	TRBD2	CASSPTSGTGTGELFF	TGTGCCAGCAGCCCGACTAGCGGGACGGGCACCGGGGAGCTGTTTTTT
TRBJ1-1	.	TRBV5-6	.	CASSIWGGRLWTEAFF	TGTGCCAGCAGCATCTGGGGAGGGCGGCTGTGGACTGAAGCTTTCTTT
TRBJ1-2	.	TRBV7-9	.	CASSPAWTAVYGYTF	TGTGCCAGCAGCCCCGCGTGGACAGCGGTCTATGGCTACACCTTC
TRBJ1-1	.	TRBV7-8	TRBD1	CASRPFPGTGGTEAFF	TGTGCCAGCAGGCCCTTCCCCGGGACAGGGGGCACTGAAGCTTTCTTT
TRBJ2-3	.	TRBV28	TRBD1	CASSLGTGGTDTQYF	TGTGCCAGCAGTCTCGGGACAGGCGGGACAGATACGCAGTATTTT
TRBJ2-1	.	TRBV7-3	.	CASSLMQGNEQFF	TGTGCCAGCAGCTTAATGCAGGGCAATGAGCAGTTCTTC
TRBJ1-3	.	TRBV9	TRBD1	CASSPGQGTSGNTIYF	TGTGCCAGCAGCCCGGGACAGGGGACCTCTGGAAACACCATATATTTT
TRBJ2-1	once	TRBV2	.	CASSEGGGSGNEQFF	TGTGCCAGCAGTGAAGGGGGGGGCTCTGGGAATGAGCAGTTCTTC
TRBJ2-3	few	TRBV6-1	.	CASRLGSDTQYF	TGTGCCAGCAGACTAGGGTCAGATACGCAGTATTTT
TRBJ1-4	once	TRBV6-4	.	CASSDPKGHTTNEKLFF	TGTGCCAGCAGTGACCCAAAAGGACATACAACTAATGAAAAACTGTTTTTT
TRBJ1-5	.	TRBV25-1	TRBD1	CASSGGQGLAQHF	TGTGCCAGCAGTGGCGGACAGGGTTTAGCCCAGCATTTT
TRBJ2-5	.	TRBV5-6	TRBD2	CASSWLGTSGFQETQYF	TGTGCCAGCAGCTGGCTCGGCACTAGCGGATTCCAAGAGACCCAGTACTTC
TRBJ1-2	.	TRBV5-1	TRBD1	CASSIRQGSNYGYTF	TGCGCCAGCAGTATTAGACAGGGCTCTAACTATGGCTACACCTTC
TRBJ2-2	few	TRBV7-8	.	CASSPRASKTGELFF	TGTGCCAGCAGCCCGCGGGCCAGTAAGACCGGGGAGCTGTTTTTT
TRBJ2-7	.	TRBV5-1	TRBD1	CASSRGQGVSYEQYF	TGCGCCAGCAGCAGGGGACAGGGTGTTTCCTACGAGCAGTACTTC
TRBJ1-5	.	TRBV11-1	.	CASSLRAGNNQPQHF	TGTGCCAGCAGCTTGAGGGCCGGAAACAATCAGCCCCAGCATTTT
TRBJ2-7	.	TRBV5-1	.	CASSRTANYEQYF	TGCGCCAGCAGTAGGACAGCCAACTACGAGCAGTACTTC
TRBJ2-3	.	TRBV5-1	TRBD2	CASSFFAGVPFPTDTQYF	TGCGCCAGCAGCTTTTTTGCGGGAGTACCGTTTCCCACAGATACGCAGTATTTT
TRBJ2-7	.	TRBV5-1	TRBD1	CASSPGQGASFYEQYF	TGCGCCAGCAGCCCGGGACAGGGGGCTTCATTCTACGAGCAGTACTTC
TRBJ2-5	.	TRBV30	TRBD2	CAWKTSGRNQVYF	TGTGCCTGGAAGACTAGCGGGAGGAATCAAGTGTACTTC
TRBJ1-1	.	TRBV5-4	.	CASSHSGSVEAFF	TGTGCCAGCAGTCATTCAGGCTCAGTTGAAGCTTTCTTT
TRBJ2-2	.	TRBV30	.	CAWSVPGSDTGELFF	TGTGCCTGGAGTGTACCCGGGAGCGACACCGGGGAGCTGTTTTTT
TRBJ1-4	.	TRBV5-6	.	CASSIIATNEKLFF	TGTGCCAGCAGCATCATAGCAACTAATGAAAAACTGTTTTTT
TRBJ1-6	.	TRBV1	.	CTSSPRQGCSPLHF	TGCACCAGCAGCCCCAGACAGGGGTGTTCACCCCTCCACTTT
TRBJ2-5	.	TRBV19	.	CASSIGGGLASKETQYF	TGTGCCAGTAGTATAGGGGGGGGGCTAGCGAGTAAAGAGACCCAGTACTTC
TRBJ2-2	.	TRBV19	TRBD1	CASSLTGGSGELFF	TGTGCCAGTAGTTTGACAGGGGGCTCCGGGGAGCTGTTTTTT
TRBJ2-5	.	TRBV5-4	TRBD2	CASSLTSGSGGETQYF	TGTGCCAGCAGCTTGACTAGCGGGAGCGGGGGAGAGACCCAGTACTTC
TRBJ1-5	.	TRBV5-6	TRBD1	CASSPGTDPLQPQHF	TGTGCCAGCAGCCCGGGGACAGACCCACTACAGCCCCAGCATTTT
TRBJ1-4	once	TRBV4-2	TRBD1	CASSQDTDRENEKLFF	TGTGCCAGCAGCCAGGACACGGACAGGGAAAATGAAAAACTGTTTTTT
TRBJ1-2	.	TRBV19	TRBD1	CASSVRTGNGYTF	TGTGCCAGTAGTGTACGGACAGGAAATGGCTACACCTTC
TRBJ2-2	many	TRBV2	.	CASSDRGRGPGELFF	TGTGCCAGCAGTGACAGAGGGAGAGGCCCCGGGGAGCTGTTTTTT
TRBJ1-1	.	TRBV18	.	CASSPEQGLNTEAFF	TGTGCCAGCTCACCCGAACAGGGATTGAACACTGAAGCTTTCTTT
TRBJ1-2	.	TRBV5-1	.	CASGPGSGGYTF	TGCGCCAGCGGTCCCGGGAGCGGTGGCTACACCTTC